This T cell receptor (beta chain) came from a study of blood T cell repertoires in COVID-19. Across the study: From the United States, Italy and Spain came samples of acute and convalescent COVID-19. PBMCs, B-cell-depleted T cells, or T cells were the source of the cDNA or gDNA that made up the material.

In the original workflow: Amplified reference gene primers provided the basis for estimating nucleated cell counts. Only in-frame clones appear in the TCRdb table, and some are missing; sequencing was by immunoSEQ multiplex PCR. Clone size and the V and J calls come from that table; the DNA yielded D and trimming. The top ten hold roughly 1.3% of the sample, which has around 110,000 clones, just over 90% seen once. V dropped 1 base and J dropped 4 bases, with 13 bases sitting between them. There are 16 residues in the CDR3. Looked up from germline, CDR1 is SGHVS and CDR2 is FQNEAQ. The sequenced sample consisted of peripheral blood. This chain links TRBV7-8 with TRBJ1-4; tentatively, D is TRBD1 (6 bases). The sequence derives from a woman in her twenties or thirties with acute or convalescent COVID-19. CDR3 sequence: CASSLVPGTHNEKLFF. The DNA of the CDR3 is TGTGCCAGCAGCTTAGTGCCCGGGACACATAATGAAAAACTGTTTTTT. The full variable domain, completed using reference TRBV7-8 and TRBJ1-4, is GAGVSQSPRYKVAKRGQDVALRCDPISGHVSLFWYQQALGQGPEFLTYFQNEAQLDKSGLPSDRFFAERPEGSVSTLKIQRTQQEDSAVYLCASSLVPGTHNEKLFFGSGTQLSVL.